One sample yielded the 25 T cell receptor beta chains listed below, sequenced in a study of CD8 T cells in ankylosing spondylitis. TCRdb processed the 5' RACE reads anew with MiXCR; each CDR3 protein has one entry. Of some 150,000 distinct CDR3 sequences in the sample, under 55% were seen once. Sample: synovial fluid, either unsorted or a sorted T cell fraction (not recorded which). The receptor set was obtained from a male donor with ankylosing spondylitis.

The rearrangement links TRBV11-2 to TRBJ2-1; D unresolved. Trimming removed 0 bases from V and 6 bases from J, with 9 bases in between. Germline CDR1 is SGHAT and CDR2 is FQNNGV. The CDR3 is 14 amino acids. The CDR3 nucleotides read TGTGCCAGCAGCTTAGATTGGGCAATCAATGAGCAGTTCTTC. It is translated as CASSLDWAINEQFF.

This clonotype was seen a few times. This chain connects TRBV25-1 to TRBJ2-7; TRBD2 is a possible D gene (6 bases). V was trimmed by 2 bases and J by 1 base, leaving 18 bases between them. Germline V gene data show CDR1 as MGHDK and CDR2 as SYGVNS. This CDR3 contains 17 residues. The CDR3 protein is CASSEGEVGGTSYEQYF. The DNA for the CDR3 is TGTGCCAGCAGTGAAGGGGAAGTTGGCGGGACTTCCTACGAGCAGTACTTC.

The table lists this clonotype with a few counts. The chain couples TRBV20-1 to TRBJ2-7; 7 nucleotides match TRBD1. Germline trimming cut 3 bases from V and 3 bases from J; bases unmatched to any gene: 11. The length of the CDR3 is 15 residues. The germline V gene has CDR1 DFQATT and CDR2 SNEGSKA (reference sequence). The CDR3 protein is CSARAIRDSNYEQYF. CDR3 sequence (DNA): TGCAGTGCTAGGGCTATTCGGGACAGCAACTACGAGCAGTACTTC.

This clonotype was recorded many times. The chain combines TRBV4-3 with TRBJ2-7, with D possibly being TRBD2 (6 bases). Trimming left V 0 bases short and J 5 bases short, with 14 bases between. The CDR3 extends over 15 amino acids. CDR1 is LGHNA, CDR2 YSLEER, per germline. The CDR3 reads CASSQDSGEDDEQYF. For the CDR3, the DNA is TGCGCCAGCAGCCAAGATTCCGGGGAGGACGACGAGCAGTACTTC.

The rearrangement joins TRBV6-2 or TRBV6-3 to TRBJ1-5; TRBD1 is a possible D gene (6 bases). V shed 2 bases and J shed 2 bases, with 10 bases lying between them. From germline, CDR1 is MNHEY and CDR2 SVGEGT. The CDR3 is made up of 15 amino acids. The CDR3 DNA reads as TGTGCCAGCAGTTACGATGGACAGCGCAATCAGCCCCAGCATTTT. Translation gives CASSYDGQRNQPQHF.

In its sample, this clonotype was seen a few times. The rearrangement uses TRBV7-9 and TRBJ2-3; D might be TRBD1 (6 bases). The V gene lost 1 base and the J gene lost 5 bases, with 16 bases spanning the gap. Germline V CDR1 and CDR2: SEHNR, FQNEAQ (reference sequence). The CDR3 totals 16 residues. CDR3: CASSLVWTVLQDTQYF. The CDR3 DNA reads TGTGCCAGCAGCTTAGTCTGGACAGTACTACAAGATACGCAGTATTTT.

This clonotype occurred a few times. The rearrangement joins TRBV12-3 or TRBV12-4 to TRBJ1-5; D unclear. CDR3 length: 14 residues. V was pared by 6 bases and J by 0 bases, with 9 bases between. CDR3 residues: CASSPDISNQPQHF. The CDR3 nucleotides are TGTGCCAGCAGCCCCGACATTAGCAATCAGCCCCAGCATTTT.

This clonotype was observed at least ten times. The chain couples TRBV4-3 to TRBJ2-7, with D maybe TRBD2 (6 bases). Germline V gene sequence: CDR1 LGHNA, CDR2 YSLEER. The CDR3 is 14 amino acids. V lost 0 bases and J 3 bases, leaving 9 bases between the germline ends. The CDR3 nucleotides are TGCGCCAGCAGCCAAGATTTCGGGAGCTACGAGCAGTACTTC. The encoded protein is CASSQDFGSYEQYF.

V and J are TRBV11-3 and TRBJ2-1; tentative D call: TRBD2 (5 bases). CDR3 length: 17 residues. Germline V lookup: CDR1 SGHNT, CDR2 YENEEA. Trimming took off 2 bases at V and 0 bases at J, with 14 bases between the two ends. In DNA, the CDR3 is TGTGCCAGCAGCTTAAACCCCCGGACTGGCTCCTACAATGAGCAGTTCTTC. It specifies CASSLNPRTGSYNEQFF.

This clonotype was detected a few times. V is TRBV7-2 and J is TRBJ1-5; 9 nucleotides line up with TRBD1. Germline V gives CDR1 SGHTA, CDR2 FQGNSA. The V and J ends lost 4 bases and 7 bases, in that order; junction bases with no gene match: 2. There are 13 residues in the CDR3. The CDR3 region is CASSYGQGQPQHF. The CDR3 nucleotides are TGTGCCAGCAGCTATGGACAGGGGCAGCCCCAGCATTTT.

The chain carries TRBV15 and TRBJ2-1; TRBD2 agrees at 8 bases. Germline CDR1 and CDR2: LNHNV and YYDKDF (reference sequence). The J segment lost 7 bases and the V segment lost 2 bases, leaving 7 bases of the junction unmatched. This CDR3 has 15 amino acids. The CDR3 is CATSRSSGEGNEQFF. CDR3 coding DNA: TGTGCCACCAGCAGAAGTAGCGGGGAAGGGAATGAGCAGTTCTTC.

This sequence joins TRBV27 and TRBJ2-1, with D perhaps TRBD1 (5 bases). The CDR3 runs to 15 residues. Per the germline V gene, CDR1 is MNHEY and CDR2 is SMNVEV (reference sequence). Trimming removed 3 bases from V and 5 bases from J, with 14 bases in between. DNA of the CDR3: TGTGCCAGCAGTTTGTGGCAGGGTTCTAACAATGAGCAGTTCTTC. It encodes CASSLWQGSNNEQFF.

The rearrangement uses TRBV10-3 and TRBJ2-7; a possible D gene is TRBD2 (5 bases). CDR3 length equals 15 residues. Trimming removed 5 bases at V and 0 bases at J, with 14 bases between. Germline V gene lookup returns CDR1 ENHRY and CDR2 SYGVKD. Here the CDR3 DNA reads TGTGCCATCAGTCCCCGGCGGAGGAGCTCCTACGAGCAGTACTTC. As protein: CAISPRRRSSYEQYF.

The table lists this clonotype with a few counts. This chain connects TRBV4-1 to TRBJ1-1, with D unclear. CDR3 length equals 13 residues. V was cut by 5 bases and J by 6 bases, with 13 bases left in between. Looked up from germline, CDR1 is MGHRA and CDR2 is YSYEKL. CDR3 protein: CASSRSGKAEAFF. The CDR3 DNA sequence: TGCGCCAGCAGCAGATCAGGAAAGGCTGAAGCTTTCTTT.

This clonotype was counted a few times. J is TRBJ1-2 and V is TRBV12-3 or TRBV12-4; no firm D call. The ends were cut back, 5 bases at V and 3 bases at J, with 7 bases in the middle. The CDR3 runs to 12 residues. The CDR3 DNA is TGTGCCAGCAGTCCTCGTCACTATGGCTACACCTTC. It encodes CASSPRHYGYTF.

The rearrangement links TRBV29-1 to TRBJ2-7; TRBD1 matches 7 bases. Germline V lookup: CDR1 SQVTM, CDR2 ANQGSEA. The junction had 6 bases not matched to a gene; V was cut back by 1 base and J by 6 bases. The CDR3 contains 13 residues. DNA of the CDR3: TGCAGCGTTGAAGGTGAGGCAGGGGGCGAGCAGTACTTC. This encodes CSVEGEAGGEQYF.

This clonotype was observed a handful of times. The V and J genes are TRBV5-1 and TRBJ2-2; D gene unclear. Trimming took off 3 bases at V and 5 bases at J, with 14 bases between the two ends. This CDR3 comprises 15 residues. Germline CDR1 is SGHRS and CDR2 is YFSETQ. The CDR3 sequence is CASSCEEDATGELFF. CDR3 coding DNA: TGCGCCAGCAGCTGCGAAGAGGATGCTACCGGGGAGCTGTTTTTT.

The CDR3 coding sequence is TGTGCCAGCAGACAGGATGAAGACAGGGGGCTGAGGGCAACTAATGAAAAACTGTTTTTT. Amino acid sequence: CASRQDEDRGLRATNEKLFF. The chain employs TRBV28 and TRBJ1-4; 10 bases are shared with TRBD1. Per germline, CDR1 MDHEN and CDR2 SYDVKM. V gave up 6 bases and J gave up 0 bases; unmatched junction bases: 16. The CDR3 contains 20 residues. Using reference TRBV28 and TRBJ1-4 for the parts outside the CDR3, the full variable domain is DVKVTQSSRYLVKRTGEKVFLECVQDMDHENMFWYRQDPGLGLRLIYFSYDVKMKEKGDIPEGYSVSREKKERFSLILESASTNQTSMYLCASRQDEDRGLRATNEKLFFGSGTQLSVL.

The chain employs TRBV6-5 and TRBJ2-3; TRBD2 aligns across 9 bases. The CDR3 has 16 residues. The J segment lost 4 bases and the V segment lost 4 bases, leaving 9 bases of the junction unmatched. Germline values: CDR1 MNHEY, CDR2 SVGAGI. CDR3 sequence reads: CASSFLGGGASDTQYF. Here the CDR3 DNA reads TGTGCCAGCAGTTTTCTTGGCGGGGGGGCCTCAGATACGCAGTATTTT.

The genes are TRBV7-2 and TRBJ1-5; the D gene is possibly TRBD1 (5 bases). The V gene lost 5 bases and the J gene lost 4 bases, with 18 bases spanning the gap. Germline CDR1 is SGHTA and CDR2 is FQGNSA. This CDR3 comprises 16 residues. The CDR3 is CASSRWTGPPNQPQHF. The CDR3 bases are TGTGCCAGCAGCCGATGGACGGGGCCACCAAATCAGCCCCAGCATTTT.

The table lists this clonotype with a few counts. This chain links TRBV7-9 with TRBJ2-1; 12 nucleotides agree with TRBD2. The CDR3 covers 17 residues. With V trimmed by 2 bases and J by 3 bases, 5 bases remained unmatched. Germline V gene lookup returns CDR1 SEHNR and CDR2 FQNEAQ (reference sequence). CDR3: CASSLSGLAGNYNEQFF. Written as DNA, the CDR3 is TGTGCCAGCAGCTTAAGTGGACTAGCGGGAAACTACAATGAGCAGTTCTTC. Variable domain in full (rest from reference TRBV7-9 and TRBJ2-1): DTGVSQNPRHKITKRGQNVTFRCDPISEHNRLYWYRQTLGQGPEFLTYFQNEAQLEKSRLLSDRFSAERPKGSFSTLEIQRTEQGDSAMYLCASSLSGLAGNYNEQFFGPGTRLTVL.

This sequence joins TRBV6-6 and TRBJ2-7; D unclear. CDR1 and CDR2 (germline): MNHNY, SVGAGI (reference sequence). This CDR3 contains 11 residues. V was clipped by 4 bases and J by 5 bases, with 6 bases between them. The CDR3 coding sequence is TGTGCCAGCAGTTCCAAGCACGAGCAGTACTTC. Its protein is CASSSKHEQYF.

This clonotype has a handful of counts. The J gene is TRBJ2-5, the V gene TRBV10-3; D might be TRBD2 (6 bases). Deletions cut 4 bases from V and 3 bases from J, with 15 bases between. Germline V gene sequence: CDR1 ENHRY, CDR2 SYGVKD. The CDR3 covers 15 residues. As DNA, the CDR3 is TGTGCCATCAGTGCACCGGGAGATCACAAAGAGACCCAGTACTTC. Amino acids: CAISAPGDHKETQYF.

Ten or more counts support this clonotype. This chain joins TRBV4-2 and TRBJ1-3; 10 bases fit TRBD1. Trimming cost V 3 bases and J 3 bases; bases outside gene matches: 8. The CDR3 is 17 amino acids. In germline, CDR1 is LGHNA, CDR2 YNFKEQ. The CDR3 sequence: CASSQTTTGGIGNTIYF. The CDR3, as DNA: TGTGCCAGCAGCCAGACTACGACAGGGGGCATTGGAAACACCATATATTTT.

This chain joins TRBV4-3 and TRBJ1-3, with 11 bases matching TRBD1. The germline gives CDR1 LGHNA, CDR2 YSLEER. The CDR3 consists of 15 residues. The J segment lost 2 bases and the V segment lost 4 bases, leaving 1 base of the junction unmatched. CDR3 DNA sequence: TGCGCCAGCAGCCCGGACAGGGGGCCTGGAAACACCATATATTTT. Translated, it gives CASSPDRGPGNTIYF.